This T cell receptor beta chain was retrieved from a study of shared clonotypes between healthy human individuals. Germline-derived CDR1 and CDR2 are GTSNPN and SVGIG (reference sequence). This CDR3 has 14 residues. V lost 4 bases, J lost 5 bases, and 18 bases lay in between. Worth noting for this clone: Antigen: not known.

The investigators split CD4+ cells into a CD45RA+ naive subset and a CD45RA-negative memory subset. Clones were read by immunoSEQ multiplex PCR, and TCRdb kept only the in-frame ones, dropping some. The sample lists more than 2 million clones, 90% to 95% seen once, with 0.1% to 0.15% in the top ten. Regarding the study as a whole: Despite large depth, rarefaction showed incomplete sorted-subset sequencing. Deeper or shallower sequencing was expected to change how clonotypes are shared among donors.

Sequencing input: naive CD4+ T cells sorted from blood. Regarding subset: CD45RA+ positively selected. The chain is built from TRBV30 and TRBJ2-7; possibly TRBD2 for D (5 bases). The sequence came from a man younger than 35 in good health. The chain's CDR3 is CAWTSAGEVNEQYF. The CDR3 region has the DNA TGTGCCTGGACCTCCGCGGGCGAAGTCAACGAGCAGTACTTC.